Sequencing of this T cell receptor (beta chain) was carried out in a study of shared clonotypes between healthy human individuals. Findings and limits, study-wide: Clonotype sharing across four donors was observed for about 5.2% of naive CD4 clonotypes. Clonotypes not shared had lower generation probabilities than those common to all four donors.

With respect to this clone: Its specificity is not known. Other DNA sequences in the same sample also yield this CDR3.

With 2 bases removed from V and 5 bases from J, the gap between germline ends came to 9 bases. The germline gives CDR1 WNHNN, CDR2 SYGVQD (reference sequence). The CDR3 runs 13 residues. Data came from immunoSEQ multiplex PCR; TCRdb stores just in-frame clones and leaves some out. This table has roughly 1,600,000 clones, less than 99% appearing once. The source material was naive CD4+ T cells sorted from blood. The subset here: CD45RA+ positively selected. The chain combines TRBV10-1 with TRBJ1-1; D is undetermined. This TCR came from a man aged 25-45 years in good health. CDR3 loop: CASSETGRTEAFF. DNA of the CDR3: TGCGCCAGCAGTGAGACGGGTCGAACTGAAGCTTTCTTT.